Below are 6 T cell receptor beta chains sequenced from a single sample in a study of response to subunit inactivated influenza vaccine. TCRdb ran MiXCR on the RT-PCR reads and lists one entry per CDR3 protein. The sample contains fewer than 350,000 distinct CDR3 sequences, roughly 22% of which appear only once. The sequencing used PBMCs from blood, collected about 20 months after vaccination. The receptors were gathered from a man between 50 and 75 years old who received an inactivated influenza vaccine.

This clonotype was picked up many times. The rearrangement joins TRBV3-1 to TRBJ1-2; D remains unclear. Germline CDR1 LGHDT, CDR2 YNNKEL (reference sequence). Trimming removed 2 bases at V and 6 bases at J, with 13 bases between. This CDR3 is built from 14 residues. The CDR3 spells CASSQSFRRDGYTF. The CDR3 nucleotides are TGTGCCAGCAGCCAATCGTTCCGTCGGGATGGCTACACCTTC.

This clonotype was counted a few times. DNA for the CDR3: TGTGCCAGCACTCCGAGTGGCTATGGCTACACCTTC. This translates into CASTPSGYGYTF. The genes are TRBV6-2 or TRBV6-3 and TRBJ1-2; D is uncertain. The CDR3 spans 12 residues. CDR1 and CDR2 from the germline V gene are MNHEY and SVGEGT. V was pared by 7 bases and J by 4 bases, with 10 bases between.

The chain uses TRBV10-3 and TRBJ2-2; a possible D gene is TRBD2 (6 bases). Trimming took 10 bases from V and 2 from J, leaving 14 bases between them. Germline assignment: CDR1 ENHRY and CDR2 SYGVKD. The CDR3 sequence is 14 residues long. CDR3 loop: CATGVAGNTGELFF. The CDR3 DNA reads TGTGCCACGGGGGTGGCTGGTAACACCGGGGAGCTGTTTTTT.

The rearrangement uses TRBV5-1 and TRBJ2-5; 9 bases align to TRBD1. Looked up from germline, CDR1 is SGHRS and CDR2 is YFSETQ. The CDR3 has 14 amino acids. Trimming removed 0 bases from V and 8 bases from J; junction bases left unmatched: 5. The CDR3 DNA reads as TGCGCCAGCAGCTTGGAGGGGACAGGGTATACCCAGTACTTC. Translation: CASSLEGTGYTQYF.

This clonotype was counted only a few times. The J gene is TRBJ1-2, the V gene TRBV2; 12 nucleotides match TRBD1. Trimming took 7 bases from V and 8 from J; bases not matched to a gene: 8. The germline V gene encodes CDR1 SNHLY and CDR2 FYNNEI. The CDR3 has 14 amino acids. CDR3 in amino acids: CASNPGTGGVGYTF. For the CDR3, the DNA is TGTGCCAGCAATCCCGGGACAGGGGGCGTGGGCTACACCTTC.

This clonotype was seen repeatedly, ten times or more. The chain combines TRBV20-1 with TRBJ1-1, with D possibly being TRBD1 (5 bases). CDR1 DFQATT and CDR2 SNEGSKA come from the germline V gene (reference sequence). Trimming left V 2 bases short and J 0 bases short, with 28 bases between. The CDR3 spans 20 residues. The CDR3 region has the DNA TGCAGTGCTAGATCCCACGGGACTCAACAAAAAGGGAGTGTGAACACTGAAGCTTTCTTT. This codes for CSARSHGTQQKGSVNTEAFF.